The TCR beta chain described here comes from a study of T cell responses to AZD1222 COVID-19 vaccine. As concerns this clone: Its antigen is not known.

The CDR3 consists of 15 residues. V gave up 3 bases and J gave up 4 bases, with 16 bases separating them. Germline CDR1 and CDR2: SEHNR and FQNEAQ (reference sequence). Assay used: immunoSEQ multiplex PCR; TCRdb lists only in-frame clones, some missing. The sample lists roughly 170,000 clones; 85% to 95% were seen once. Whether given at about 4 or about 12 weeks, second doses were pooled. Overall study results and limits: Donor demographics were predominantly white British with a female majority; clonal diversity may be underestimated. Of the AZD1222 recipients, only five to seven were seropositive at baseline.

Sequenced material: peripheral blood, taken 28 days after the second AZD1222 dose. This receptor was identified in an adult who received the AZD1222 COVID-19 vaccine. The chain is built from TRBV7-9 and TRBJ2-7, with D tentatively TRBD1 (6 bases). CDR3 nucleotide sequence: TGTGCCAGCAGCTTGGGGCAGGGGATGTCTTACGAGCAGTACTTC. Translating it yields CASSLGQGMSYEQYF.